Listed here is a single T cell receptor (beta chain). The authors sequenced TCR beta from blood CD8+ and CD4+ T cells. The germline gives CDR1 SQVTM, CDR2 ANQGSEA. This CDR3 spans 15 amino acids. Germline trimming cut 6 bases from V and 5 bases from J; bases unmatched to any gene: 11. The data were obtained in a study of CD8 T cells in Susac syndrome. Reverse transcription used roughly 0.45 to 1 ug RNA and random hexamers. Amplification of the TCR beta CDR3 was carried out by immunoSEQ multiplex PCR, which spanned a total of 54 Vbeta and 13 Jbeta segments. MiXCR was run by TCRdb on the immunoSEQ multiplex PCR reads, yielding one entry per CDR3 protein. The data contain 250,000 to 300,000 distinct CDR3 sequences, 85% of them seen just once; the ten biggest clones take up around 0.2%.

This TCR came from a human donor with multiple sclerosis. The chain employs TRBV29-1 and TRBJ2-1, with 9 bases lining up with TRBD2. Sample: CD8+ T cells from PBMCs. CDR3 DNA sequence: TGCAGCGTGGATGATTTAGCGGGAGTAAACAATGAGCAGTTCTTC. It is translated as CSVDDLAGVNNEQFF.